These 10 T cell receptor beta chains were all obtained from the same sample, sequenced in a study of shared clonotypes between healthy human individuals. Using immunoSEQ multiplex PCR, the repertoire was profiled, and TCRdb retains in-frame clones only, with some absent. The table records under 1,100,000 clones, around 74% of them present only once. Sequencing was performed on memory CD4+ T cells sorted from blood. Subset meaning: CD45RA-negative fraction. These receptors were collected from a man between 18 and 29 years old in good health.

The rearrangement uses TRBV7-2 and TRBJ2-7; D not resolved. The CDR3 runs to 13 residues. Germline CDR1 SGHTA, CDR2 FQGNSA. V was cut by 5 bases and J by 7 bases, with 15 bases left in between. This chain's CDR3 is CASSPSLVWEQYF. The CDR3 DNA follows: TGTGCCAGCAGCCCCTCGCTGGTTTGGGAGCAGTACTTC.

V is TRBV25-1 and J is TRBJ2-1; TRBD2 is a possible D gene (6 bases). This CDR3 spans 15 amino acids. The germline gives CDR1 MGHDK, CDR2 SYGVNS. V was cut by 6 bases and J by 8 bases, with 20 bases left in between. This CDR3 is CASSDDSGRGHEQFF. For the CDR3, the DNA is TGTGCCAGCAGCGACGATAGCGGAAGAGGTCATGAGCAGTTCTTC.

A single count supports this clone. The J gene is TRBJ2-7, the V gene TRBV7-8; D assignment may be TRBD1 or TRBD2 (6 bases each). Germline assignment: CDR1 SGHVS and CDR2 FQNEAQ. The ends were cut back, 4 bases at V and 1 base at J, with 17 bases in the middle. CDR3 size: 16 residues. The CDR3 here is CASSYGGTIGSYEQYF. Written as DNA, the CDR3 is TGTGCCAGCAGCTATGGCGGGACAATTGGTTCCTACGAGCAGTACTTC. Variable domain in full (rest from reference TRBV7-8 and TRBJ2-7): GAGVSQSPRYKVAKRGQDVALRCDPISGHVSLFWYQQALGQGPEFLTYFQNEAQLDKSGLPSDRFFAERPEGSVSTLKIQRTQQEDSAVYLCASSYGGTIGSYEQYFGPGTRLTVT.

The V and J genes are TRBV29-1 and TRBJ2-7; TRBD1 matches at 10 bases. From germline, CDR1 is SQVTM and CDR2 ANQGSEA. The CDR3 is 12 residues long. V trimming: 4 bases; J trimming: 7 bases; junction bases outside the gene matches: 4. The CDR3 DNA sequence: TGCAGCGTTGGACAGGGGGCGGGAGAGCAGTACTTC. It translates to CSVGQGAGEQYF.

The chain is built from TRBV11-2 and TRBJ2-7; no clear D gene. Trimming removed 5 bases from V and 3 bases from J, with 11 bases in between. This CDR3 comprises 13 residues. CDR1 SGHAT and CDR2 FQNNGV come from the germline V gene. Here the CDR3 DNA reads TGTGCCAGCAGCCCCCAATTGGGCTACGAGCAGTACTTC. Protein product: CASSPQLGYEQYF.

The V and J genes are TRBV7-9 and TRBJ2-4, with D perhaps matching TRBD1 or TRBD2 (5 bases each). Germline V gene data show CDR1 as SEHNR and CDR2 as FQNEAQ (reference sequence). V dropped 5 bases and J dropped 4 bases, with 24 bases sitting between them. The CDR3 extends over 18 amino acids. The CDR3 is CASSTRGSGDPAKNIQYF. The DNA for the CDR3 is TGTGCCAGCAGCACCCGAGGGTCCGGGGACCCGGCAAAAAACATTCAGTACTTC. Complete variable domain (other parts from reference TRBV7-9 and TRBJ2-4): DTGVSQNPRHKITKRGQNVTFRCDPISEHNRLYWYRQTLGQGPEFLTYFQNEAQLEKSRLLSDRFSAERPKGSFSTLEIQRTEQGDSAMYLCASSTRGSGDPAKNIQYFGAGTRLSVL.

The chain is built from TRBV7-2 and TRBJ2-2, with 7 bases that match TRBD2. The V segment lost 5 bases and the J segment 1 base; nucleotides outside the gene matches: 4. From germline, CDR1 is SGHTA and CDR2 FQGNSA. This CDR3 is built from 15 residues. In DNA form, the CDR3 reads TGTGCCAGCAGCGCGAGCGGGATGAACACCGGGGAGCTGTTTTTT. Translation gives CASSASGMNTGELFF.

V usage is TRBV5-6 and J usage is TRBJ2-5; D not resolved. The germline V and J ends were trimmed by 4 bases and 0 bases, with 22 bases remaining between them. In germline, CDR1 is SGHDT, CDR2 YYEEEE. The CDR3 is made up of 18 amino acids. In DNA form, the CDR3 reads TGTGCCAGCAGCCAAAGAACGGGTCGGAGTAGTTACCAAGAGACCCAGTACTTC. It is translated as CASSQRTGRSSYQETQYF. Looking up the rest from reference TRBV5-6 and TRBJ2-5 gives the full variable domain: DAGVTQSPTHLIKTRGQQVTLRCSPKSGHDTVSWYQQALGQGPQFIFQYYEEEERQRGNFPDRFSGHQFPNYSSELNVNALLLGDSALYLCASSQRTGRSSYQETQYFGPGTRLLVL.

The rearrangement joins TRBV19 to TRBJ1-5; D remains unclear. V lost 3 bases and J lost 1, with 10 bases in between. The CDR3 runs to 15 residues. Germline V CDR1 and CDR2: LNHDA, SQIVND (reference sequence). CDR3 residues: CASSIMGVSNQPQHF. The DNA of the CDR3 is TGTGCCAGTAGTATTATGGGAGTAAGCAATCAGCCCCAGCATTTT. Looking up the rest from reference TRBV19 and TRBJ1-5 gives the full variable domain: DGGITQSPKYLFRKEGQNVTLSCEQNLNHDAMYWYRQDPGQGLRLIYYSQIVNDFQKGDIAEGYSVSREKKESFPLTVTSAQKNPTAFYLCASSIMGVSNQPQHFGDGTRLSIL.

The CDR3 here is CASSLAIGDAKTRGVEQYF. The CDR3 DNA follows: TGTGCCAGCAGCTTAGCGATAGGGGACGCAAAGACCCGTGGCGTCGAGCAGTACTTC. The chain joins TRBV7-2 to TRBJ2-7; D tentatively fits TRBD1 or TRBD2 (5 bases each). The germline V gene has CDR1 SGHTA and CDR2 FQGNSA. V was clipped by 0 bases and J by 6 bases, with 27 bases between them. This CDR3 contains 19 residues.